One sample yielded the 13 T cell receptor beta chains listed below, sequenced in a study of identical twins. Via MiXCR, TCRdb re-called the 5' RACE reads, giving one row per CDR3 protein. The data contain about 520,000 distinct CDR3 sequences, 20% to 25% of them singletons. This same sample was also part of a study on T cells expressing NK-cell markers.

Material for sequencing was CD4+ T cells sorted from blood. The receptors stem from a woman aged 18-35 years in good health.

V usage is TRBV10-3 and J usage is TRBJ2-7, with D possibly matching TRBD2 (6 bases). From germline, CDR1 is ENHRY and CDR2 SYGVKD. The CDR3 covers 12 residues. Trimming pared 2 bases from V and 6 bases from J, leaving 8 bases between. The CDR3 DNA reads TGTGCCATCAGTGAGAACGGGGGCGAGCAGTACTTC. Translated: CAISENGGEQYF.

The chain carries TRBV29-1 and TRBJ1-2, with D maybe TRBD1 (6 bases). The CDR3 is 13 residues long. CDR1 is SQVTM, CDR2 ANQGSEA, per germline. Trimming shortened V by 7 bases and J by 6 bases, and 18 bases separated the two germline ends. The CDR3 is CSAGGGPRDGYTF. CDR3 nucleotide sequence: TGCAGCGCAGGCGGGGGGCCTCGGGATGGCTACACCTTC.

The chain has TRBV12-3 or TRBV12-4 and TRBJ2-2, with a possible D match to TRBD2 (5 bases). V was pared by 8 bases and J by 4 bases, with 20 bases between. The CDR3 is 16 residues long. CDR3 in amino acids: CASSETGTIFTGELFF. DNA for the CDR3: TGTGCCAGCTCTGAGACGGGAACCATCTTCACCGGGGAGCTGTTTTTT.

The rearrangement joins TRBV20-1 to TRBJ2-3; 12 bases match TRBD2. Germline lookup yields CDR1 DFQATT and CDR2 SNEGSKA (reference sequence). The CDR3 runs 14 residues. The V gene end was trimmed by 6 bases and the J gene end by 6 bases; junction bases not matched to a gene: 7. In DNA form, the CDR3 reads TGCAGTGCAAGTGGACTAGCGGGACCCGATACGCAGTATTTT. Amino acids: CSASGLAGPDTQYF.

This clonotype has more than one count but fewer than ten. The chain has TRBV5-1 and TRBJ2-7; maybe TRBD1 (6 bases). CDR1 is SGHRS, CDR2 YFSETQ, per germline. The V and J ends lost 7 bases and 4 bases respectively, with 12 bases between them. The CDR3 extends over 12 amino acids. This chain's CDR3 is CASRTDIYEQYF. The CDR3, as DNA: TGCGCCAGCCGGACAGATATTTACGAGCAGTACTTC. Looking up the rest from reference TRBV5-1 and TRBJ2-7 gives the full variable domain: KAGVTQTPRYLIKTRGQQVTLSCSPISGHRSVSWYQQTPGQGLQFLFEYFSETQRNKGNFPGRFSGRQFSNSRSEMNVSTLELGDSALYLCASRTDIYEQYFGPGTRLTVT.

The rearrangement links TRBV29-1 to TRBJ2-7; D gene uncertain. Per germline, CDR1 SQVTM and CDR2 ANQGSEA. The CDR3 length is 11 residues. V was clipped by 5 bases and J by 4 bases, with 9 bases between them. CDR3 in DNA: TGCAGCGTTAAGGAGTCTTACGAGCAGTACTTC. It yields the protein CSVKESYEQYF.

This clonotype has only a few counts. The V and J genes are TRBV20-1 and TRBJ2-5, with D unclear. Trimming took 3 bases from V and 5 from J, leaving 13 bases between them. CDR3 length equals 13 residues. Per the germline V gene, CDR1 is DFQATT and CDR2 is SNEGSKA (reference sequence). The CDR3 loop reads CSARGSPGETQYF. CDR3 nucleotides: TGCAGTGCTAGGGGTAGTCCAGGCGAGACCCAGTACTTC.

Turning to this clonotype: One end of the junction does not line up with germline, which may come from a read error. The rearrangement links TRBV9 to TRBJ2-3; 9 nucleotides line up with TRBD1. Per germline, CDR1 SGDLS and CDR2 YYNGEE. This CDR3 is built from 17 residues. CDR3 sequence (DNA): TGTGCCAGCACCGTAACCCCGGGACAGGGAGGAACAGATACGCAGTATTTT. Its translation is CASTVTPGQGGTDTQYF.

This clonotype was observed a handful of times. This chain joins TRBV10-3 and TRBJ2-5; 7 bases match TRBD2. The V gene's germline CDR1 is ENHRY and CDR2 SYGVKD. The CDR3 contains 12 residues. Trimming cost V 10 bases and J 2 bases; bases outside gene matches: 4. Written as DNA, the CDR3 is TGTGCCACCTCGGGAGGTCAAGAGACCCAGTACTTC. Its translation: CATSGGQETQYF.

This clonotype came up a few times. The genes are TRBV6-1 and TRBJ1-2; 7 bases map to TRBD1. The junction had 10 bases not matched to a gene; V was cut back by 4 bases and J by 8 bases. The CDR3 has 14 amino acids. CDR1 is MNHNS, CDR2 SASEGT, per germline. CDR3 sequence (DNA): TGTGCCAGCAGTGTGACAGGGAAGGTTCGAGGCTACACCTTC. Protein sequence: CASSVTGKVRGYTF.

The rearrangement joins TRBV20-1 to TRBJ1-5, with TRBD1 matching 8 bases. CDR1 and CDR2 (germline): DFQATT, SNEGSKA (reference sequence). The V segment lost 1 base and the J segment 0 bases; nucleotides outside the gene matches: 11. The CDR3 runs 18 residues. CDR3 residues: CSARVVGTGAYSNQPQHF. CDR3 in DNA: TGCAGTGCTAGAGTGGTGGGGACAGGAGCCTATAGCAATCAGCCCCAGCATTTT.

This clonotype was detected only a few times. This sequence joins TRBV6-5 and TRBJ1-4, with TRBD1 identical over 8 bases. V was pared by 4 bases and J by 7 bases, with 5 bases of the junction left unmatched. CDR1 MNHEY and CDR2 SVGAGI come from the germline V gene. This CDR3 is 14 amino acids long. The CDR3 DNA follows: TGTGCCAGCAGTTGGACAGGGCGAGGTGAAAAACTGTTTTTT. Its translation is CASSWTGRGEKLFF.

CDR3 sequence reads: CSASGDLNTEAFF. CDR3 bases: TGCAGTGCTAGTGGGGATTTGAACACTGAAGCTTTCTTT. The chain combines TRBV20-1 with TRBJ1-1, with D hard to call. The CDR3 has 13 residues. V was clipped by 3 bases and J by 0 bases, with 8 bases between them. Germline values: CDR1 DFQATT, CDR2 SNEGSKA (reference sequence).